Below are 12 T cell receptor beta chains sequenced from a single sample in a study of monozygotic twins with inflammatory bowel disease (dated by TCRdb to the late 2010s). Libraries were made using 5' RACE. For sequencing, an Illumina HiSeq 2500 was employed. TCRdb reprocessed the reads and lists each CDR3 protein sequence as a single entry, with no DNA. The sample's table lists a count of approximately 400,000 distinct CDR3 sequences. Clones ranked in the top ten supply roughly 2.3% of the sample. The sequencing input was blood. These TCRs come from a human donor with ulcerative colitis or Crohn's disease, or a healthy co-twin of an affected twin (not recorded which).

The chain links TRBV11-2 to TRBJ2-2; TCRdb returns TRBD1, unconfirmable since there is no DNA. This CDR3 is 14 amino acids long. Germline V gene data show CDR1 as SGHAT and CDR2 as FQNNGV. CDR3 protein: CASTPDRNTGELFF.

The rearrangement joins TRBV20-1 to TRBJ2-5; with no DNA, the TCRdb D assignment of TRBD2 cannot be verified. The CDR3 length is 14 residues. Germline V gene lookup returns CDR1 DFQATT and CDR2 SNEGSKA (reference sequence). The CDR3 sequence: CSARDESPWGTQYF.

The CDR3 region is CASSLWMGNSGANILTF. J is TRBJ2-6 and V is TRBV7-9. This CDR3 region has 17 residues. Germline lookup yields CDR1 SEHNR and CDR2 FQNEAQ (reference sequence).

The gene calls are TRBV20-1 and TRBJ2-1; with no DNA, the TCRdb D assignment of TRBD2 cannot be verified. Per germline, CDR1 DFQATT and CDR2 SNEGSKA (reference sequence). The length of the CDR3 is 15 residues. The CDR3 spells CSAPRRLAGDNEQFF.

The chain employs TRBV5-6 and TRBJ2-6. The germline gives CDR1 SGHDT, CDR2 YYEEEE. The CDR3 totals 17 residues. The CDR3 is CASSLFQENSGANVLTF.

The rearrangement joins TRBV5-1 to TRBJ1-1; TCRdb selects TRBD1, and the lack of DNA leaves this call unchecked. The CDR3 loop spans 15 amino acids. Germline values: CDR1 SGHRS, CDR2 YFSETQ. This chain's CDR3 is CASSGAPVRGTEAFF.

The rearrangement joins TRBV28 to TRBJ2-7. CDR1 and CDR2 from the germline V gene are MDHEN and SYDVKM. The CDR3 is 12 amino acids. The chain's CDR3 is CASSFLGVEQYF.

This chain joins TRBV5-1 and TRBJ2-3; the TCRdb D gene call, TRBD1, has no DNA to confirm it. The CDR3 has 16 residues. Germline CDR1 is SGHRS and CDR2 is YFSETQ. CDR3 amino acids: CASSLAVTGPTDTQYF.

The rearrangement uses TRBV19 and TRBJ2-1; TCRdb proposes TRBD2, but this gene call is untestable without DNA. The CDR3 covers 19 residues. The germline V gene has CDR1 LNHDA and CDR2 SQIVND (reference sequence). The CDR3 protein is CASSISVARLVGIWDEQFF. Full variable domain (rest looked up from reference TRBV19 and TRBJ2-1): DGGITQSPKYLFRKEGQNVTLSCEQNLNHDAMYWYRQDPGQGLRLIYYSQIVNDFQKGDIAEGYSVSREKKESFPLTVTSAQKNPTAFYLCASSISVARLVGIWDEQFFGPGTRLTVL.

The rearrangement uses TRBV18 and TRBJ1-2; no DNA is available, so the TRBD1 call from TCRdb remains unchecked. From germline, CDR1 is KGHSH and CDR2 LQKENI. The CDR3 extends over 17 amino acids. CDR3 in amino acids: CASSPGGQVPWDYGYTF. Supplemented by reference TRBV18 and TRBJ1-2, the full variable domain reads NAGVMQNPRHLVRRRGQEARLRCSPMKGHSHVYWYRQLPEEGLKFMVYLQKENIIDESGMPKERFSAEFPKEGPSILRIQQVVRGDSAAYFCASSPGGQVPWDYGYTFGSGTRLTVV.

The V and J genes are TRBV11-2 and TRBJ2-7; TCRdb lists TRBD2, though no DNA is available to test this call. Germline assignment: CDR1 SGHAT and CDR2 FQNNGV. The CDR3 has 16 amino acids. The CDR3 region is CASSRARTSGNNEQYF.

The chain links TRBV29-1 to TRBJ2-7; TCRdb's D call of TRBD2 is untestable without DNA. Germline-derived CDR1 and CDR2 are SQVTM and ANQGSEA. There are 16 residues in the CDR3. CDR3 sequence reads: CSVEEGTSGESYEQYF.